The T cell receptor beta chain under discussion was sequenced for a study of cytomegalovirus exposure and HLA in healthy donors. Study in general: It was reported in a later analysis that the same platform had been used for the 120 or so validation repertoires as for the roughly 650 first-cohort repertoires.

Germline-derived CDR1 and CDR2 are SGHTA and FQGTGA. The trim removed 5 bases at V and 13 bases at J, leaving 10 bases unmatched. The CDR3 contains 15 residues. About this clone: Its antigen is not identified.

Study-wide results and caveats: The majority of TCR sequences were rare, yet some public TCRs appeared in many donors. Cytomegalovirus association was listed for 164 TCR beta chains.

Using immunoSEQ multiplex PCR, the repertoire was profiled, and TCRdb retains in-frame clones only, with some absent. Here the sample spans some 90,000 clones, roughly nine tenths being singletons. Source material: PBMCs. This chain connects TRBV7-3 to TRBJ2-2; TRBD2 aligns across 13 bases. This receptor was taken from a man younger than 30 in good health and CMV-seropositive. This chain's CDR3 is CASSPGLAGEFGLFF. In DNA form, the CDR3 reads TGTGCCAGCAGCCCCGGACTAGCGGGAGAGTTTGGGCTGTTTTTT.